What follows are 21 T cell receptor beta chains derived from one specimen sequenced in a study of radiotherapy plus CTLA-4 blockade in lung cancer. Generated by immunoSEQ multiplex PCR, the TCRdb table keeps only in-frame clones and is missing some. The data show over 80,000 clones, under 85% seen once. The material sequenced was peripheral blood, taken from a patient treated with radiotherapy plus ipilimumab. The receptors derive from a human donor with non-small cell lung cancer who had stable disease on radiotherapy plus ipilimumab.

CDR3 in DNA: TGCGCCAGCAGCTGGGCTGCCTCGCCTACCCAGTACTTC. Amino acid sequence: CASSWAASPTQYF. This chain links TRBV5-1 with TRBJ2-5, with D unresolved. Germline lookup yields CDR1 SGHRS and CDR2 YFSETQ. The CDR3 is 13 residues long. The V gene lost 3 bases and the J gene lost 8 bases, with 14 bases spanning the gap.

The chain has TRBV4-1 and TRBJ1-2, with 12 bases matching TRBD1. CDR1 MGHRA and CDR2 YSYEKL come from the germline V gene. V was clipped by 0 bases and J by 4 bases; unmatched bases: 3. This CDR3 has 16 amino acids. The CDR3 loop is CASSQDRGQGAYGYTF. The CDR3 DNA follows: TGCGCCAGCAGCCAAGATAGGGGACAGGGGGCCTATGGCTACACCTTC.

The CDR3 reads CASSFSGGPNEKLFF. Here the CDR3 DNA reads TGTGCCAGCAGCTTTTCAGGCGGCCCAAATGAAAAACTGTTTTTT. This rearrangement joins TRBV7-9 to TRBJ1-4; D is undetermined. The V and J ends lost 3 bases and 5 bases respectively, with 13 bases between them. CDR1 SEHNR and CDR2 FQNEAQ come from the germline V gene (reference sequence). The CDR3 is made up of 15 amino acids.

The chain has TRBV7-2 and TRBJ1-4; 8 bases fit TRBD1. Trimming at V came to 5 bases and at J to 8 bases, leaving 7 bases not matched to a gene. Germline assignment: CDR1 SGHTA and CDR2 FQGNSA. The CDR3 covers 14 residues. The chain's CDR3 is CASSRTGIGEKLFF. The CDR3 coding sequence is TGTGCCAGCAGCCGGACAGGGATAGGGGAAAAACTGTTTTTT.

The chain joins TRBV27 to TRBJ2-5; 9 bases align to TRBD2. Germline V gene sequence: CDR1 MNHEY, CDR2 SMNVEV (reference sequence). Trimming at V came to 5 bases and at J to 5 bases, leaving 12 bases not matched to a gene. This CDR3 has 16 residues. The CDR3 protein is CASSPRMLAGIETQYF. The CDR3 DNA follows: TGTGCCAGCAGTCCAAGAATGCTAGCGGGGATCGAGACCCAGTACTTC.

This chain connects TRBV7-3 to TRBJ1-3; D ambiguous. The CDR3 totals 14 residues. In germline, CDR1 is SGHTA, CDR2 FQGTGA. V shed 0 bases and J shed 4 bases, with 7 bases lying between them. CDR3 sequence: CASSLTGTGNTIYF. Written as DNA, the CDR3 is TGTGCCAGCAGCTTAACTGGCACCGGAAACACCATATATTTT.

The rearrangement uses TRBV6-1 and TRBJ1-2; TRBD1 is a possible D gene (6 bases). V was cut by 6 bases and J by 3 bases, with 8 bases left in between. This CDR3 is 12 amino acids long. The germline V gene encodes CDR1 MNHNS and CDR2 SASEGT. This CDR3 reads CASRQGDYGYTF. CDR3 in DNA: TGTGCCAGCAGACAGGGTGACTATGGCTACACCTTC.

The CDR3 sequence: CASSEQDDQPQHF. For the CDR3, the DNA is TGTGCCAGCAGTGAACAGGACGATCAGCCCCAGCATTTT. The chain uses TRBV6-1 and TRBJ1-5; D remains unclear. Trimming pared 2 bases from V and 5 bases from J, leaving 7 bases between. From germline, CDR1 is MNHNS and CDR2 SASEGT. The CDR3 spans 13 residues.

The V gene is TRBV19, the J gene TRBJ1-5, with D uncertain. Germline CDR1 is LNHDA and CDR2 is SQIVND (reference sequence). The CDR3 is made up of 15 amino acids. The V and J ends lost 7 bases and 1 base respectively, with 14 bases between them. The CDR3 is CASTPSVGSNQPQHF. For the CDR3, the DNA is TGTGCCAGTACCCCTTCGGTTGGAAGCAATCAGCCCCAGCATTTT.

A few counts support this clone. This sequence joins TRBV18 and TRBJ1-2; 10 bases fit TRBD1. Losses at the gene ends were 3 bases for V and 2 bases for J; bases not matched to a gene: 3. The CDR3 covers 15 residues. In germline, CDR1 is KGHSH, CDR2 LQKENI. The CDR3 reads CASSPPGQGNYGYTF. DNA for the CDR3: TGTGCCAGCTCACCCCCGGGACAGGGGAACTATGGCTACACCTTC. Complete variable domain (other parts from reference TRBV18 and TRBJ1-2): NAGVMQNPRHLVRRRGQEARLRCSPMKGHSHVYWYRQLPEEGLKFMVYLQKENIIDESGMPKERFSAEFPKEGPSILRIQQVVRGDSAAYFCASSPPGQGNYGYTFGSGTRLTVV.

This rearrangement joins TRBV5-1 to TRBJ2-3; 12 bases align to TRBD2. This CDR3 is 16 amino acids long. J was trimmed by 4 bases and V by 2 bases; bases with no gene match: 5. CDR1 SGHRS and CDR2 YFSETQ come from the germline V gene. CDR3 DNA: TGCGCCAGCAGCTTCTCGGCTAGCGGGAGGGCAGATACGCAGTATTTT. This codes for CASSFSASGRADTQYF.

The J gene is TRBJ1-5, the V gene TRBV19, with a tentative D call TRBD1 (5 bases). Germline assignment: CDR1 LNHDA and CDR2 SQIVND (reference sequence). V was cut by 5 bases and J by 7 bases, with 15 bases left in between. This CDR3 spans 14 amino acids. The chain's CDR3 is CASSPRVGDQPQHF. The CDR3 bases are TGTGCCAGTAGTCCCCGGGTAGGGGACCAGCCCCAGCATTTT.

This chain uses TRBV28 with TRBJ1-3; unclear D gene. CDR1 is MDHEN and CDR2 is SYDVKM in the germline V gene. V lost 10 bases to trimming and J lost 0 bases, with 13 bases between them. The CDR3 sequence is 14 residues long. The CDR3 region has the DNA TGTGCCACTGGCCACTCTGGCTCTGGAAACACCATATATTTT. This sequence encodes CATGHSGSGNTIYF.

This clone appeared once. The rearrangement links TRBV10-3 to TRBJ1-2; D is possibly TRBD1 (5 bases). The germline V gene has CDR1 ENHRY and CDR2 SYGVKD. The V and J ends lost 4 bases and 4 bases respectively, with 16 bases between them. CDR3 length: 15 residues. CDR3 in amino acids: CAISGDSGIAYGYTF. The CDR3 DNA sequence: TGTGCCATCAGTGGAGACAGCGGGATCGCCTATGGCTACACCTTC.

The chain links TRBV7-8 to TRBJ1-1; D not resolved. Germline V gene data show CDR1 as SGHVS and CDR2 as FQNEAQ. V dropped 3 bases and J dropped 4 bases, with 9 bases sitting between them. The CDR3 runs to 13 residues. The DNA for the CDR3 is TGTGCCAGCAGCTTCGGGCGAACCACTGAAGCTTTCTTT. The encoded protein is CASSFGRTTEAFF.

The chain couples TRBV10-1 to TRBJ2-3; TRBD1 agrees at 7 bases. Germline CDR1 is WNHNN and CDR2 is SYGVQD (reference sequence). CDR3 length: 16 amino acids. The trim removed 4 bases at V and 6 bases at J, leaving 13 bases unmatched. CDR3 nucleotides: TGCGCCAGCAGTGTGCGACGGGACAGACGAGTTGATACGCAGTATTTT. Translating it yields CASSVRRDRRVDTQYF.

V gene TRBV5-4 combines with J gene TRBJ2-5, with 9 bases matching TRBD2. This CDR3 is 14 amino acids long. J gave up 4 bases and V 5 bases, and 6 bases lay outside the gene matches. Germline CDR1 is SGHNT and CDR2 is YYREEE (reference sequence). CDR3 protein: CASRASGERETQYF. CDR3 nucleotide sequence: TGTGCCAGCAGGGCTAGCGGGGAGAGAGAGACCCAGTACTTC.

The chain joins TRBV11-2 to TRBJ1-5; tentatively, D is TRBD1 (5 bases). This CDR3 has 14 amino acids. V lost 5 bases to trimming and J lost 3 bases, with 11 bases between them. Germline loops: CDR1 SGHAT, CDR2 FQNNGV. In DNA form, the CDR3 reads TGTGCCAGCAGCAAGGGGATTCCCAATCAGCCCCAGCATTTT. It translates to CASSKGIPNQPQHF. Together with reference TRBV11-2 and TRBJ1-5, the CDR3 gives the full variable domain: EAGVAQSPRYKIIEKRQSVAFWCNPISGHATLYWYQQILGQGPKLLIQFQNNGVVDDSQLPKDRFSAERLKGVDSTLKIQPAKLEDSAVYLCASSKGIPNQPQHFGDGTRLSIL.

This sequence joins TRBV5-1 and TRBJ2-5; 14 positions agree with TRBD2. This CDR3 comprises 15 residues. V shed 5 bases, J shed 1 base, and the junction held 1 base outside the gene matches. Germline V gives CDR1 SGHRS, CDR2 YFSETQ. CDR3: CASRGTSGSQETQYF. CDR3 bases: TGCGCCAGCAGAGGGACTAGCGGGAGCCAAGAGACCCAGTACTTC.

The V gene is TRBV7-2, the J gene TRBJ2-1; TRBD2 aligns across 14 bases. Germline V lookup: CDR1 SGHTA, CDR2 FQGNSA. This CDR3 region has 18 residues. With V trimmed by 1 base and J by 4 bases, 6 bases remained unmatched. The CDR3 protein is CASSLEGTSGRYYNEQFF. The CDR3 nucleotides are TGTGCCAGCAGCTTAGAAGGGACTAGCGGGAGATATTACAATGAGCAGTTCTTC.

This clone was picked up a small number of times. The CDR3 region has the DNA TGTGCCAGCTCACAGTTAGCCTCGGCGGGAGGAGGCTCCTACAATGAGCAGTTCTTC. Its translation: CASSQLASAGGGSYNEQFF. V is TRBV18 and J is TRBJ2-1, with 8 bases aligning to TRBD2. The junction had 14 bases not matched to a gene; V was cut back by 4 bases and J by 0 bases. The germline V gene has CDR1 KGHSH and CDR2 LQKENI. The CDR3 runs to 19 residues.